Below are 9 T cell receptor beta chains sequenced from a single sample in a study of blood T cell repertoires in COVID-19. Assay used: immunoSEQ multiplex PCR; TCRdb lists only in-frame clones, some missing. This table has approximately 490,000 clones, around nine tenths appearing once. Sequenced material: PBMCs or T cells enriched from blood (not recorded which). These receptors were obtained from a woman aged 55-69 years who had recovered from COVID-19.

The rearrangement links TRBV19 to TRBJ2-1; D may be TRBD2 (6 bases). The length of the CDR3 is 16 residues. Germline CDR1 and CDR2: LNHDA and SQIVND (reference sequence). V was pared by 3 bases and J by 2 bases, with 14 bases between. The DNA of the CDR3 is TGTGCCAGTAGTATGGGGGGACTGCTGACCTACAATGAGCAGTTCTTC. Translated, it gives CASSMGGLLTYNEQFF.

This clone came up a few times. The genes are TRBV6-6 and TRBJ2-7; D might be TRBD2 (5 bases). This CDR3 is built from 15 residues. Trimming removed 4 bases at V and 6 bases at J, with 19 bases between. Germline V lookup: CDR1 MNHNY, CDR2 SVGAGI (reference sequence). This CDR3 is CASSSYRPLAGEQYF. The CDR3 DNA is TGTGCCAGCAGTTCCTATCGGCCTCTCGCGGGCGAGCAGTACTTC.

A note on this clone: Other DNA variants within this sample encode the same CDR3. The chain links TRBV18 to TRBJ1-2; the match to TRBD1 covers 7 bases. With V trimmed by 1 base and J by 6 bases, 2 bases remained unmatched. The CDR3 totals 13 residues. CDR1 and CDR2 from the germline V gene are KGHSH and LQKENI. For the CDR3, the DNA is TGTGCCAGCTCACCACAGGGGGCCAATGGCTACACCTTC. Protein: CASSPQGANGYTF.

The J gene is TRBJ1-1, the V gene TRBV5-1; D possibly corresponds to TRBD1 (6 bases). The germline V and J ends were trimmed by 4 bases and 1 base, with 17 bases remaining between them. Germline loops: CDR1 SGHRS, CDR2 YFSETQ. The CDR3 covers 16 residues. CDR3 sequence (DNA): TGCGCCAGCAGCCCGAGGGAGGGGGGAAGGAACACTGAAGCTTTCTTT. Translation gives CASSPREGGRNTEAFF.

The chain recombines TRBV9 with TRBJ2-3; D is perhaps TRBD1 (5 bases). This CDR3 contains 16 residues. Trimming removed 0 bases at V and 0 bases at J, with 11 bases between. Germline V gene sequence: CDR1 SGDLS, CDR2 YYNGEE. Here the CDR3 DNA reads TGTGCCAGCAGCGTAGACAGGCGAACTAGCACAGATACGCAGTATTTT. Amino acid sequence: CASSVDRRTSTDTQYF.

The V call is TRBV29-1, the J call TRBJ1-1, with D possibly TRBD1 on 5 matching bases. Germline loops: CDR1 SQVTM, CDR2 ANQGSEA. The CDR3 is 14 amino acids. The CDR3 DNA reads TGCGGAGCTTTCATGGGGCCCTCGAACACTGAAGCTTTCTTT. Translating gives CGAFMGPSNTEAFF.

This clone was detected a few times. This rearrangement joins TRBV13 to TRBJ2-7; D might be TRBD2 (6 bases). CDR1 PRHDT and CDR2 FYEKMQ come from the germline V gene (reference sequence). Trimming removed 4 bases from V and 3 bases from J, with 10 bases in between. The CDR3 sequence is 13 residues long. The CDR3 reads CASSSRGNYEQYF. CDR3 DNA sequence: TGTGCCAGCAGCTCCCGGGGGAACTACGAGCAGTACTTC.

The chain combines TRBV2 with TRBJ1-4; the match to TRBD1 covers 8 bases. Germline V gene sequence: CDR1 SNHLY, CDR2 FYNNEI. The CDR3 spans 14 residues. V lost 6 bases, J lost 7 bases, and 7 bases stayed unmatched. CDR3: CASRGDRRIEKLFF. CDR3 in DNA: TGTGCCAGCAGAGGGGACAGGAGGATTGAAAAACTGTTTTTT.

The rearrangement joins TRBV19 to TRBJ2-6; 7 bases agree with TRBD1. The CDR3 is made up of 16 amino acids. V was pared by 6 bases and J by 2 bases, with 7 bases of the junction left unmatched. The V gene's germline CDR1 is LNHDA and CDR2 SQIVND (reference sequence). The CDR3 coding sequence is TGTGCCAGTAGCCCGACAGGGCGGACTGGGGCCAACGTCCTGACTTTC. It encodes CASSPTGRTGANVLTF.